The entry below describes one T cell receptor beta chain. This entry is derived from a study of blood T cell repertoires in COVID-19. Overall study: Acute and convalescent COVID-19 specimens originated in the United States, Italy and Spain.

Generated by immunoSEQ multiplex PCR, the TCRdb table keeps only in-frame clones and is missing some. The table includes 25,000 to 35,000 clones, 85% detected once. CDR3 length: 10 residues. With 7 bases removed from V and 5 bases from J, the gap between germline ends came to 5 bases. Germline assignment: CDR1 MDHEN and CDR2 SYDVKM. Sequencing was done on a sample of peripheral blood. The sequence came from a human donor in a cohort sampled during active COVID-19. The V and J genes are TRBV28 and TRBJ2-5; D may be TRBD2 (5 bases). CDR3 DNA sequence: TGTGCCAGCACGGGGGAGACCCAGTACTTC. Amino acid sequence: CASTGETQYF. Full variable domain (remainder filled in from reference TRBV28 and TRBJ2-5): DVKVTQSSRYLVKRTGEKVFLECVQDMDHENMFWYRQDPGLGLRLIYFSYDVKMKEKGDIPEGYSVSREKKERFSLILESASTNQTSMYLCASTGETQYFGPGTRLLVL.